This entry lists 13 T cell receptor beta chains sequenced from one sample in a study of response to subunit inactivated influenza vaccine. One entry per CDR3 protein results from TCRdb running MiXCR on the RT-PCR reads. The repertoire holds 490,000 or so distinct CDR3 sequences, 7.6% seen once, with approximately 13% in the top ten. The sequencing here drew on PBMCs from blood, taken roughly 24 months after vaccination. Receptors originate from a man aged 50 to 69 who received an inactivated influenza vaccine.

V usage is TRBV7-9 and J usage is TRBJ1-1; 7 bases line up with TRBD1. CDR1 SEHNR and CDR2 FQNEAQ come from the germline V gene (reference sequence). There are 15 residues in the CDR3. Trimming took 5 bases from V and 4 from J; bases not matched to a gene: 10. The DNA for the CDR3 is TGTGCCAGCAGCCTTCAGGGGGGGGCAGGCACTGAAGCTTTCTTT. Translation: CASSLQGGAGTEAFF. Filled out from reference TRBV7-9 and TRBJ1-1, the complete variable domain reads DTGVSQNPRHKITKRGQNVTFRCDPISEHNRLYWYRQTLGQGPEFLTYFQNEAQLEKSRLLSDRFSAERPKGSFSTLEIQRTEQGDSAMYLCASSLQGGAGTEAFFGQGTRLTVV.

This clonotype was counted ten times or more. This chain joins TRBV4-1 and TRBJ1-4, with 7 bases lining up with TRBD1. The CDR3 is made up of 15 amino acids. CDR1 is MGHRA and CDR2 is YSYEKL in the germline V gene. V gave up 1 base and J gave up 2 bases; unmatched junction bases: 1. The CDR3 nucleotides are TGCGCCAGCAGCCAAGCAGGGGGGACTAATGAAAAACTGTTTTTT. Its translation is CASSQAGGTNEKLFF.

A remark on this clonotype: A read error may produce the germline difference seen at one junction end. The CDR3 spells CASNLLRTPNTGELFF. In nucleotides, the CDR3 is TGTGCCAGCAATTTACTACGGACACCCAACACCGGGGAGCTGTTTTTT. This chain connects TRBV12-3 or TRBV12-4 to TRBJ2-2; D is possibly TRBD1 (5 bases). This CDR3 region has 16 residues.

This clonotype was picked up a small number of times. The DNA for the CDR3 is TGTGCCAGCAGCTTAGGGGGACCCACATTGCCAGATACGCAGTATTTT. Translating gives CASSLGGPTLPDTQYF. The chain uses TRBV7-9 and TRBJ2-3; D is possibly TRBD1 or TRBD2 (5 bases each). This CDR3 is 16 amino acids long. Trimming pared 1 base from V and 4 bases from J, leaving 15 bases between. Germline V lookup: CDR1 SEHNR, CDR2 FQNEAQ (reference sequence).

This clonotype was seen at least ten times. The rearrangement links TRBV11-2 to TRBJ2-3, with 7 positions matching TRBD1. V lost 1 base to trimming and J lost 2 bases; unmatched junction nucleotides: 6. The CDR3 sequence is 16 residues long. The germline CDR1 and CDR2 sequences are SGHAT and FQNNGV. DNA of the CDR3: TGTGCCAGCAGCTTAGCGGGACAGCTCAACACAGATACGCAGTATTTT. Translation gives CASSLAGQLNTDTQYF.

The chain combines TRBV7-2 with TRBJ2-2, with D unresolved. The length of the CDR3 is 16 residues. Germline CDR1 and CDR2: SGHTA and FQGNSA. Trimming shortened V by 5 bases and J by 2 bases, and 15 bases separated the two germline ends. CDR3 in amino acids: CASSAAPFPNTGELFF. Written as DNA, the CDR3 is TGTGCCAGCAGCGCCGCCCCGTTTCCTAACACCGGGGAGCTGTTTTTT.

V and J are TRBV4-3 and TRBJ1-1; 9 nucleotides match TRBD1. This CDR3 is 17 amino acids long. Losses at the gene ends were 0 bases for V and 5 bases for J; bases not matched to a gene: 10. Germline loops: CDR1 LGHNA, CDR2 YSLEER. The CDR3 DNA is TGCGCCAGCAGCCAAGAAGAGACAGGGGGAAGGACGACTGAAGCTTTCTTT. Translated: CASSQEETGGRTTEAFF.

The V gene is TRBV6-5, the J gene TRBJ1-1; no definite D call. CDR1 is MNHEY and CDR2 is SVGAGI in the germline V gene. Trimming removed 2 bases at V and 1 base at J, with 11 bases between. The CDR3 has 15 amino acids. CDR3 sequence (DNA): TGTGCCAGCAGTTACGGGCAAGGGTGGAACACTGAAGCTTTCTTT. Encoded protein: CASSYGQGWNTEAFF.

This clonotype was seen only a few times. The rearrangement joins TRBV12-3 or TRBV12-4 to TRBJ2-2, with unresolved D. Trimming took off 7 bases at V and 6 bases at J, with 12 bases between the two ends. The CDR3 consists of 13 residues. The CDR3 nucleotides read TGTGCCAGCAATTCTCGGACCTCCGGGGAGCTGTTTTTT. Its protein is CASNSRTSGELFF.

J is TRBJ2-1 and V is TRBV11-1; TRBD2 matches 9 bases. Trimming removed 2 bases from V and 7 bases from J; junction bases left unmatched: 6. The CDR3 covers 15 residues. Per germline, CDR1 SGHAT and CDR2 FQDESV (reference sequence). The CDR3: CASSLSDSGRNEQFF. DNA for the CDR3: TGTGCCAGCAGCTTATCGGATAGCGGGAGAAATGAGCAGTTCTTC.

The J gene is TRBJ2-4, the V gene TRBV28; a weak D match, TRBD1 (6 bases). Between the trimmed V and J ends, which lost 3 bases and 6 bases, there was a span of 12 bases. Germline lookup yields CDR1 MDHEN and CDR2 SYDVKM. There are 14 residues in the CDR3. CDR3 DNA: TGTGCCAGCAGTTTTTTTCAGGGGACAAACATTCAGTACTTC. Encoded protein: CASSFFQGTNIQYF.

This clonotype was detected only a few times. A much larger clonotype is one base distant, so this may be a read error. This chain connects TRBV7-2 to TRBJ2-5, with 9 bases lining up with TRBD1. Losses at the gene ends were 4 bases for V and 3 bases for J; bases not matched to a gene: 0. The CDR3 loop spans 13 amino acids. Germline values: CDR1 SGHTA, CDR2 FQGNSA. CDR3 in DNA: TGTGCCAGCAGCTGGGACAGGGAAGAGACCCAGTACTTC. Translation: CASSWDREETQYF.

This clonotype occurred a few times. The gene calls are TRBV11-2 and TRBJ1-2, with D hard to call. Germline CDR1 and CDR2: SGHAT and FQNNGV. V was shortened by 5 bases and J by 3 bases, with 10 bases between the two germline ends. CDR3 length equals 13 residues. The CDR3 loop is CASSLSRDYGYTF. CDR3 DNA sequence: TGTGCCAGCAGCCTCTCGAGGGACTATGGCTACACCTTC. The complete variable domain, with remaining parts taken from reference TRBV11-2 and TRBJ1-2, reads EAGVAQSPRYKIIEKRQSVAFWCNPISGHATLYWYQQILGQGPKLLIQFQNNGVVDDSQLPKDRFSAERLKGVDSTLKIQPAKLEDSAVYLCASSLSRDYGYTFGSGTRLTVV.